The clone carrying this T cell receptor (beta chain) was counted a few times. An equimolar mix of two oligonucleotides served as the beta constant-region primer for TRBC1 and TRBC2. MiXCR was run by TCRdb on the UMI-ligation and nested PCR reads, yielding one entry per CDR3 protein. Of 140,000 to 150,000 distinct CDR3 sequences in the sample, over 15% were seen once. Cells stained for CD3, CD4, CD8, CD45RA, CD27 and viability were sorted into four CD45RA/CD27 subsets. These data come from a study of naive and memory T cell subsets. The source of this sequence is a human donor in good health. The specimen sequenced was naive CD4+ T cells from blood.

The CDR3 loop reads CASGGGLPYNEQFF. CDR3 sequence (DNA): TGTGCCAGCGGAGGGGGCCTCCCCTACAATGAGCAGTTCTTC. J is TRBJ2-1 and V is TRBV3-1; maybe TRBD1 (7 bases). Trimming stripped 8 bases from V and 2 bases from J, with 13 bases between. Germline assignment: CDR1 LGHDT and CDR2 YNNKEL (reference sequence). The CDR3 is 14 residues long.